Sequencing of this TCR beta chain was carried out in a study of T-cell reconstitution after alpha-beta-depleted transplantation in children. The library targeted TCRbeta and was prepared with unique molecular identifiers. TCRdb independently ran MiXCR on the PCR reads; one entry per CDR3 protein. The sample lists hundreds of thousands of distinct CDR3 sequences, around 15% occurring once. V lost 3 bases and J lost 13; bases outside the gene matches: 15. From germline, CDR1 is MGHRA and CDR2 YSYEKL. The CDR3 is made up of 16 amino acids. Study-wide points: Several hundred rapidly expanded clones from non-depleted graft cells reportedly supplied alpha-beta T cells about two months post-transplant.

A note on this clonotype: What it binds is unknown.

Here the sequenced sample was PBMCs, mostly from graft donor cells, taken 360 days after TCRalphabeta/CD19-depleted stem cell transplant. This clonotype was sampled from a male patient under 10 years old who had a stem cell transplant for acute lymphoblastic leukemia, so the T cells may come from the graft donor. The rearrangement links TRBV4-1 to TRBJ2-1; 10 nucleotides match TRBD2. The CDR3 here is CASSHDVLVAGGGQFF. Here the CDR3 DNA reads TGCGCCAGCAGCCATGACGTATTGGTAGCGGGAGGAGGACAGTTCTTC.